Following are 28 T cell receptor beta chains from one sample sequenced in a study of graft-versus-host responses after intestinal transplantation. To release intraepithelial and lamina propria lymphocytes, the graft tissue was processed. Libraries were prepared by immunoSEQ multiplex PCR; TCRdb keeps only in-frame clonotypes and omits some of them. The sample yields some 14,000 clones, 55% to 75% seen once. The sample was ileum tissue, taken 717 days after intestinal transplantation. These receptors all stem from a human patient who received an intestinal transplant, so some T cells may come from the graft donor.

This chain's CDR3 is CASSPGGIFNGYTF. The CDR3 nucleotides are TGCGCCAGCAGCCCCGGTGGAATTTTCAATGGCTACACCTTC. The chain links TRBV5-1 to TRBJ1-2, with D unclear. The CDR3 length is 14 residues. Trimming took 4 bases from V and 6 from J, leaving 16 bases between them. From germline, CDR1 is SGHRS and CDR2 YFSETQ.

This clone was counted between two and nine times. V usage is TRBV10-2 and J usage is TRBJ2-7; 9 bases line up with TRBD2. Germline CDR1 WSHSY, CDR2 SAAADI. This CDR3 has 15 residues. With V trimmed by 2 bases and J by 6 bases, 8 bases remained unmatched. The CDR3 bases are TGCGCCAGCAGTGAGACCGGCGGGAGGGCCTCCGAGCAGTACTTC. Amino acid sequence: CASSETGGRASEQYF.

This clone was counted only a few times. The chain uses TRBV4-1 and TRBJ2-3, with D perhaps matching TRBD2 (5 bases). The ends were cut back, 5 bases at V and 3 bases at J, with 12 bases in the middle. This CDR3 is 14 amino acids long. Germline lookup yields CDR1 MGHRA and CDR2 YSYEKL. The DNA for the CDR3 is TGCGCCAGCAGCATTCAGGACTTTACAGATACGCAGTATTTT. Translated, it gives CASSIQDFTDTQYF.

This chain links TRBV9 with TRBJ1-4; D is uncertain. This CDR3 contains 14 residues. Germline V gives CDR1 SGDLS, CDR2 YYNGEE. V lost 5 bases to trimming and J lost 4 bases, with 12 bases between them. CDR3 DNA sequence: TGTGCCAGCAGTGGTGCAGCGGATAATGAAAAACTGTTTTTT. It encodes CASSGAADNEKLFF.

This CDR3 is CASSREDRTEAFF. The CDR3 DNA is TGTGCCAGTAGCCGGGAAGATAGGACTGAAGCTTTCTTT. The rearrangement links TRBV19 to TRBJ1-1; unclear D gene. There are 13 residues in the CDR3. Germline assignment: CDR1 LNHDA and CDR2 SQIVND (reference sequence). Between the trimmed V and J ends, which lost 6 bases and 5 bases, there was a span of 13 bases.

The V gene is TRBV2, the J gene TRBJ2-1; D remains ambiguous. V was cut by 3 bases and J by 2 bases, with 14 bases left in between. This CDR3 spans 16 amino acids. Looked up from germline, CDR1 is SNHLY and CDR2 is FYNNEI. The CDR3 bases are TGTGCCAGCAGTGAGAGACCTGGCCTTCCCTACAATGAGCAGTTCTTC. The encoded protein is CASSERPGLPYNEQFF.

CDR3 nucleotide sequence: TGTGCCAGCAGTGAGAGCGCGGGAGTCCCCTACGAGCAGTACTTC. Encoded protein: CASSESAGVPYEQYF. The rearrangement links TRBV6-4 to TRBJ2-7, with 7 bases that match TRBD2. J was trimmed by 2 bases and V by 3 bases; bases with no gene match: 7. This CDR3 comprises 15 residues. The germline V gene has CDR1 MRHNA and CDR2 SNTAGT.

This clone was detected only a few times. The V gene is TRBV5-6, the J gene TRBJ2-3, with D unclear. The V gene lost 1 base and the J gene lost 6 bases, with 15 bases spanning the gap. The CDR3 has 15 residues. The V gene's germline CDR1 is SGHDT and CDR2 YYEEEE. CDR3 sequence (DNA): TGTGCCAGCAGCTTGTTCCAGTGGGCATGTGATACGCAGTATTTT. It yields the protein CASSLFQWACDTQYF.

The rearrangement links TRBV7-9 to TRBJ1-2, with 8 nucleotides matching TRBD1. Germline CDR1 SEHNR, CDR2 FQNEAQ (reference sequence). Losses at the gene ends were 3 bases for V and 0 bases for J; bases not matched to a gene: 6. This CDR3 comprises 16 residues. CDR3 protein: CASSLGTGSANYGYTF. The CDR3, as DNA: TGTGCCAGCAGCTTGGGGACAGGATCAGCTAACTATGGCTACACCTTC.

CDR3 loop: CASSPGSLAGGTDTQYF. Written as DNA, the CDR3 is TGCGCCAGCAGCCCGGGATCGCTAGCGGGGGGCACAGATACGCAGTATTTT. J is TRBJ2-3 and V is TRBV5-1, with 10 bases fitting TRBD2. The CDR3 loop spans 17 amino acids. J gave up 1 base and V 4 bases, and 9 bases lay outside the gene matches. Germline CDR1 and CDR2: SGHRS and YFSETQ.

The rearrangement uses TRBV25-1 and TRBJ2-2; 9 positions agree with TRBD1. In germline, CDR1 is MGHDK, CDR2 SYGVNS. There are 16 residues in the CDR3. V shed 1 base and J 6 bases; nucleotides not matched to a gene: 6. The CDR3 coding sequence is TGTGCCAGCAGTGAATCCTGGGACAGGGCCGCCGGGGAGCTGTTTTTT. It encodes CASSESWDRAAGELFF.

The rearrangement links TRBV29-1 to TRBJ1-5; D might be TRBD1 (6 bases). The V end was cut by 6 bases, the J end by 7 bases, with 16 bases between. The CDR3 covers 13 residues. In germline, CDR1 is SQVTM, CDR2 ANQGSEA. The CDR3 coding sequence is TGCAGCGTCTCGGGGGGCTTTGACCAGCCCCAGCATTTT. Amino acids: CSVSGGFDQPQHF.

The chain carries TRBV29-1 and TRBJ2-1; no firm D call. Trimming pared 6 bases from V and 0 bases from J, leaving 15 bases between. The CDR3 consists of 15 residues. Germline V gene data show CDR1 as SQVTM and CDR2 as ANQGSEA. The CDR3 reads CSVAGIGSSYNEQFF. The CDR3 coding sequence is TGCAGCGTCGCTGGGATTGGAAGCTCCTACAATGAGCAGTTCTTC.

The CDR3 spells CASSEGQVDEQYF. CDR3 sequence (DNA): TGTGCCAGCAGCGAGGGACAGGTTGACGAGCAGTACTTC. This chain links TRBV7-9 with TRBJ2-7; 8 bases agree with TRBD1. This CDR3 contains 13 residues. V trimming: 5 bases; J trimming: 5 bases; junction bases outside the gene matches: 5. CDR1 is SEHNR, CDR2 FQNEAQ, per germline (reference sequence).

This chain links TRBV21-1 with TRBJ2-7; TRBD1 is the table's D call, not checked against the DNA. TRBV21-1 is a documented pseudogene. The CDR3 is 14 residues long. In DNA, the CDR3 is TGTGCCAGCAGCAAAGGGCAGGGGCTGAACGAGCAGTACTTC. This translates into CASSKGQGLNEQYF.

This chain uses TRBV30 with TRBJ1-2; a weak D match, TRBD1 (5 bases). The CDR3 contains 15 residues. Germline values: CDR1 GTSNPN, CDR2 SVGIG (reference sequence). Between the trimmed V and J ends, which lost 2 bases and 4 bases, there was a span of 17 bases. This CDR3 is CAWSTHKPGLYGYTF. The DNA for the CDR3 is TGTGCCTGGAGTACCCACAAACCGGGACTCTATGGCTACACCTTC.

V and J are TRBV7-9 and TRBJ2-3, with 7 bases aligning to TRBD1. V was clipped by 6 bases and J by 5 bases; unmatched bases: 2. Germline loops: CDR1 SEHNR, CDR2 FQNEAQ (reference sequence). The length of the CDR3 is 12 residues. CDR3 amino acids: CASRAGGDTQYF. In DNA, the CDR3 is TGTGCCAGCAGGGCAGGGGGAGATACGCAGTATTTT.

This clone was counted between two and nine times. V is TRBV7-2 and J is TRBJ2-1; the match to TRBD2 covers 10 bases. V gave up 7 bases and J gave up 3 bases; unmatched junction bases: 0. Germline lookup yields CDR1 SGHTA and CDR2 FQGNSA. CDR3 size: 13 residues. In DNA, the CDR3 is TGTGCCAGCACTAGCGGGAGCTACAATGAGCAGTTCTTC. This translates into CASTSGSYNEQFF. Full variable domain (remainder filled in from reference TRBV7-2 and TRBJ2-1): GAGVSQSPSNKVTEKGKDVELRCDPISGHTALYWYRQSLGQGLEFLIYFQGNSAPDKSGLPSDRFSAERTGGSVSTLTIQRTQQEDSAVYLCASTSGSYNEQFFGPGTRLTVL.

This clone is a singleton in its sample. The chain has TRBV12-5 and TRBJ1-1, with D possibly matching TRBD1 (5 bases). The germline V gene encodes CDR1 LGHNT and CDR2 FRNRAP. CDR3 length: 15 residues. V was trimmed by 5 bases and J by 5 bases, leaving 18 bases between them. The CDR3 reads CASGPRFGGRTEAFF. The DNA for the CDR3 is TGTGCTAGTGGTCCGAGGTTTGGGGGGAGAACTGAAGCTTTCTTT.

This chain uses TRBV14 with TRBJ2-1; 8 positions match TRBD2. The CDR3 covers 16 residues. The germline V gene encodes CDR1 SGHDN and CDR2 FVKESK. V lost 3 bases and J lost 4; bases outside the gene matches: 8. CDR3 region: CASSHSWRGAYNEQFF. In DNA, the CDR3 is TGTGCCAGCAGCCATAGTTGGCGGGGGGCTTACAATGAGCAGTTCTTC. The whole variable domain, filled in from reference TRBV14 and TRBJ2-1, reads EAGVTQFPSHSVIEKGQTVTLRCDPISGHDNLYWYRRVMGKEIKFLLHFVKESKQDESGMPNNRFLAERTGGTYSTLKVQPAELEDSGVYFCASSHSWRGAYNEQFFGPGTRLTVL.

By share of the sample, this clone is medium-sized. V gene TRBV18 combines with J gene TRBJ1-4; D ambiguous. V lost 2 bases and J lost 4, with 8 bases in between. CDR1 is KGHSH, CDR2 LQKENI, per germline. CDR3 length equals 14 residues. CDR3 in DNA: TGTGCCAGCTCACCAGTCCAGCGTAATGAAAAACTGTTTTTT. Translating it yields CASSPVQRNEKLFF.

The rearrangement links TRBV5-6 to TRBJ2-7; D not certain. This CDR3 region has 13 residues. Germline CDR1 is SGHDT and CDR2 is YYEEEE. V was clipped by 0 bases and J by 0 bases, with 4 bases between them. The CDR3 coding sequence is TGTGCCAGCAGCTTGGGGAGCTCCTACGAGCAGTACTTC. It yields the protein CASSLGSSYEQYF.

This chain connects TRBV5-3 to TRBJ1-5; no reliable D call. TRBV5-3 is treated as an ORF (open reading frame) with a function not yet certain. V lost 6 bases and J 4 bases, leaving 17 bases between the germline ends. The CDR3 contains 15 residues. The CDR3 region has the DNA TGTGCCAGAATGCGTAGGGCAGCTCCTAATCAGCCCCAGCATTTT. Translated, it gives CARMRRAAPNQPQHF.

This sequence joins TRBV6-1 and TRBJ2-7; D is undetermined. This CDR3 region has 12 residues. V was trimmed by 6 bases and J by 0 bases, leaving 6 bases between them. From germline, CDR1 is MNHNS and CDR2 SASEGT. CDR3 sequence: CASRMISYEQYF. CDR3 bases: TGTGCCAGCAGGATGATCTCCTACGAGCAGTACTTC.

DNA for the CDR3: TGTGCCAGCAGCTTGGATACAGAACAGTACTTC. Its translation is CASSLDTEQYF. The rearrangement uses TRBV5-6 and TRBJ2-5; no clear D. The CDR3 loop spans 11 amino acids. Looked up from germline, CDR1 is SGHDT and CDR2 is YYEEEE. V was pared by 0 bases and J by 11 bases, with 8 bases between.

J is TRBJ2-5 and V is TRBV2, with 7 bases fitting TRBD2. The CDR3 is made up of 13 amino acids. Germline loops: CDR1 SNHLY, CDR2 FYNNEI. J was trimmed by 4 bases and V by 8 bases; bases with no gene match: 7. CDR3 region: CASAQWGGETQYF. CDR3 nucleotide sequence: TGTGCCAGCGCCCAATGGGGGGGAGAGACCCAGTACTTC.

This clone was observed a few times. This chain links TRBV10-3 with TRBJ2-1; 8 bases map to TRBD2. The CDR3 consists of 13 residues. Germline lookup yields CDR1 ENHRY and CDR2 SYGVKD. Losses at the gene ends were 4 bases for V and 5 bases for J; bases not matched to a gene: 1. CDR3 in amino acids: CAISAGGDNEQFF. CDR3 coding DNA: TGTGCCATCAGTGCGGGAGGGGACAATGAGCAGTTCTTC.

The rearrangement uses TRBV6-5 and TRBJ1-1, with D maybe TRBD1 (6 bases). With 6 bases removed from V and 5 bases from J, the gap between germline ends came to 16 bases. Germline CDR1 and CDR2: MNHEY and SVGAGI. CDR3 size: 14 residues. CDR3 loop: CASRAGVWGTEAFF. DNA of the CDR3: TGTGCCAGCAGAGCAGGGGTGTGGGGTACTGAAGCTTTCTTT.